The 3 T cell receptor beta chains reported below all come from one sample, sequenced in a study of regulatory T cells in long-lasting Graves disease. Building of the TCR beta libraries involved iRepertoire HTBI primers and Arm-PCR of CDR3 regions. TCRdb re-called the multiplex PCR reads through MiXCR, storing one row per CDR3 protein. The sample lists 450,000 to 500,000 distinct CDR3 sequences; 15% to 20% were seen once. Time point of the sample: newly diagnosed GD, antithyroid drugs for less than 3 months. PBMC RNA served as the TCR library source. In addition, the sample was reused for a study of T cells in Graves' hyperthyroidism and ophthalmopathy.

The sample here was peripheral blood mononuclear cells (PBMCs), taken at new diagnosis, from a patient treated with antithyroid drugs. The source of these receptors is a man aged 35-49 years with Graves disease.

This clonotype was seen a few times. This sequence joins TRBV24-1 and TRBJ2-2; no firm D call. Germline V gene sequence: CDR1 KGHDR, CDR2 SFDVKD. V gave up 5 bases and J gave up 7 bases, with 10 bases separating them. CDR3 length equals 13 residues. The CDR3 spells CATSVREGGELFF. In DNA form, the CDR3 reads TGTGCCACCAGTGTTAGGGAAGGCGGGGAGCTGTTTTTT.

This clonotype has at least ten counts. The chain recombines TRBV5-1 with TRBJ2-4, with D perhaps TRBD1 (5 bases). The CDR3 loop spans 14 amino acids. Germline CDR1 and CDR2: SGHRS and YFSETQ. V was shortened by 4 bases and J by 5 bases, with 13 bases between the two germline ends. The CDR3 DNA reads as TGCGCCAGCAGCCCCAGGGATTTTGAAAACATTCAGTACTTC. It yields the protein CASSPRDFENIQYF.

This clonotype was observed at least ten times. This chain links TRBV2 with TRBJ2-5; 7 bases fit TRBD1. Germline values: CDR1 SNHLY, CDR2 FYNNEI. The CDR3 loop spans 14 amino acids. After removal of 6 bases from V and 1 base from J, the junction contained 5 bases not matched to a gene. Here the CDR3 reads CASSRDRAQETQYF. The CDR3 DNA is TGTGCCAGCAGCCGAGACAGGGCCCAAGAGACCCAGTACTTC. The full variable domain, with the rest looked up from reference TRBV2 and TRBJ2-5, is EPEVTQTPSHQVTQMGQEVILRCVPISNHLYFYWYRQILGQKVEFLVSFYNNEISEKSEIFDDQFSVERPDGSNFTLKIRSTKLEDSAMYFCASSRDRAQETQYFGPGTRLLVL.